This T cell receptor (beta chain) was captured in a study of blood T cell repertoires in COVID-19. In germline, CDR1 is SGHTA, CDR2 FQGNSA. The V gene lost 2 bases and the J gene lost 5 bases, with 15 bases spanning the gap. CDR3 length equals 15 residues. This clone was seen only a few times. Libraries were prepared by immunoSEQ multiplex PCR; TCRdb keeps only in-frame clonotypes and omits some of them. Altogether 150,000 or so clones are present, approximately 80% being singletons, with the ten largest covering 4.5% to 5%. The V call is TRBV7-2, the J call TRBJ1-1, with D possibly matching TRBD1 (6 bases). The source material was peripheral blood. The receptor was isolated from a woman over 75 with active or convalescent COVID-19. In DNA, the CDR3 is TGTGCCAGCAGCTTAATGCAGGGGCGACGAACTGAAGCTTTCTTT. Translation gives CASSLMQGRRTEAFF.